The 21 T cell receptor beta chains in this list originate from one sample, sequenced in a study of beta chain features in type 1 diabetes. General observations from the study: In every one of the four CD4+ subsets, TCRB CDR3s were moderately but significantly shorter in Type 1 diabetes patients.

Their antigen targets remain unknown. Reverse transcription of all isolated RNA meant that expressed TCRB transcripts were sequenced. Here immunoSEQ multiplex PCR was the method, and the copy in TCRdb shows in-frame clones only, minus some. The data hold fewer than 350,000 clones, with approximately 15% observed a single time. The material sequenced was naive CD4+ T cells from blood. These receptors came from a man between 18 and 35 years old with type 1 diabetes.

This chain joins TRBV18 and TRBJ2-7, with D perhaps TRBD1 (6 bases). V lost 5 bases and J 6 bases, leaving 17 bases between the germline ends. This CDR3 spans 14 amino acids. Germline CDR1 reads KGHSH; CDR2 reads LQKENI. CDR3 in amino acids: CASSTEDSVSEQYF. In nucleotides, the CDR3 is TGTGCCAGCTCAACGGAGGACAGTGTCTCCGAGCAGTACTTC.

This chain joins TRBV7-9 and TRBJ1-2; a weak D match, TRBD1 (6 bases). Germline V lookup: CDR1 SEHNR, CDR2 FQNEAQ (reference sequence). Trimming pared 4 bases from V and 4 bases from J, leaving 13 bases between. CDR3 length: 14 amino acids. The CDR3 DNA sequence: TGTGCCAGCAGCTGGGGGGGGGCAAGCTATGGCTACACCTTC. Encoded protein: CASSWGGASYGYTF. Full variable domain (outside the CDR3, taken from reference TRBV7-9 and TRBJ1-2): DTGVSQNPRHKITKRGQNVTFRCDPISEHNRLYWYRQTLGQGPEFLTYFQNEAQLEKSRLLSDRFSAERPKGSFSTLEIQRTEQGDSAMYLCASSWGGASYGYTFGSGTRLTVV.

CDR3 sequence: CASSLTDNQPQHF. The DNA for the CDR3 is TGTGCCAGCAGCTTGACAGATAATCAGCCCCAGCATTTT. The chain combines TRBV7-2 with TRBJ1-5; D might be TRBD1 (5 bases). The CDR3 runs 13 residues. Germline values: CDR1 SGHTA, CDR2 FQGNSA. V shed 3 bases and J shed 4 bases, with 7 bases lying between them.

This clone turned up a few times. The chain couples TRBV4-1 to TRBJ2-5, with 13 positions matching TRBD2. V lost 2 bases and J lost 6; bases outside the gene matches: 6. The length of the CDR3 is 16 residues. Germline lookup yields CDR1 MGHRA and CDR2 YSYEKL. The chain's CDR3 is CASSQPTSGRRKTQYF. The CDR3 nucleotides read TGCGCCAGCAGCCAACCGACTAGCGGGAGGCGAAAGACCCAGTACTTC.

The CDR3 spells CASILRGNTEAFF. The CDR3 nucleotides are TGTGCCAGCATTCTCAGGGGCAACACTGAAGCTTTCTTT. The chain uses TRBV6-5 and TRBJ1-1; possibly TRBD1 for D (6 bases). The CDR3 has 13 amino acids. V was shortened by 7 bases and J by 2 bases, with 11 bases between the two germline ends. The germline gives CDR1 MNHEY, CDR2 SVGAGI.

This clone came up a few times. The V call is TRBV4-3, the J call TRBJ1-5; 8 bases are shared with TRBD1. The CDR3 has 16 residues. CDR1 LGHNA and CDR2 YSLEER come from the germline V gene. The trim removed 0 bases at V and 9 bases at J, leaving 10 bases unmatched. The CDR3 region is CASSQDVQTGGTPQHF. The CDR3 nucleotides are TGCGCCAGCAGCCAAGATGTTCAAACAGGGGGGACGCCCCAGCATTTT.

This rearrangement joins TRBV5-1 to TRBJ2-2; 7 nucleotides line up with TRBD2. The germline gives CDR1 SGHRS, CDR2 YFSETQ. The CDR3 is 16 residues long. J was trimmed by 7 bases and V by 1 base; bases with no gene match: 10. CDR3 nucleotides: TGCGCCAGCAGCTTGACCCCTCTGGGAGGGGTCGGGGAGCTGTTTTTT. This sequence encodes CASSLTPLGGVGELFF.

The gene calls are TRBV19 and TRBJ2-3, with D possibly being TRBD2 (6 bases). Deletions cut 7 bases from V and 7 bases from J, with 12 bases between. The CDR3 has 12 residues. Germline loops: CDR1 LNHDA, CDR2 SQIVND (reference sequence). The CDR3: CASMGTPNTQYF. The CDR3 nucleotides read TGTGCCAGTATGGGGACTCCTAATACGCAGTATTTT.

The V gene is TRBV28, the J gene TRBJ1-5; D call uncertain. The CDR3 length is 14 residues. Between the trimmed V and J ends, which lost 6 bases and 0 bases, there was a span of 9 bases. The germline V gene has CDR1 MDHEN and CDR2 SYDVKM. The CDR3 loop is CASRLQNSNQPQHF. As DNA, the CDR3 is TGTGCCAGCAGATTACAGAATAGCAATCAGCCCCAGCATTTT.

The chain links TRBV6-5 to TRBJ1-3; 11 nucleotides align to TRBD1. This CDR3 region has 15 residues. Germline V gives CDR1 MNHEY, CDR2 SVGAGI. J gave up 4 bases and V 5 bases, and 4 bases lay outside the gene matches. The CDR3 nucleotides read TGTGCCAGCAGTCTCGGGACAGGGGGAGGAAACACCATATATTTT. Translation: CASSLGTGGGNTIYF.

The genes are TRBV7-9 and TRBJ2-5; TRBD2 matches 8 bases. The V gene's germline CDR1 is SEHNR and CDR2 FQNEAQ (reference sequence). The V gene end was trimmed by 5 bases and the J gene end by 1 base; junction bases not matched to a gene: 3. CDR3 length equals 14 residues. CDR3 residues: CASSRGGIQETQYF. In DNA form, the CDR3 reads TGTGCCAGCAGCCGGGGGGGTATCCAAGAGACCCAGTACTTC.

This clone was seen a few times. The rearrangement uses TRBV29-1 and TRBJ2-7; possible D gene TRBD1, 5 bases. V lost 0 bases and J 6 bases, leaving 18 bases between the germline ends. This CDR3 comprises 15 residues. Germline assignment: CDR1 SQVTM and CDR2 ANQGSEA. CDR3: CSVEDLRQIKGEQYF. CDR3 nucleotide sequence: TGCAGCGTTGAAGATCTTCGACAGATCAAAGGCGAGCAGTACTTC.

This clone appeared a few times. The chain combines TRBV11-2 with TRBJ2-3, with a tentative D call TRBD2 (6 bases). Germline-derived CDR1 and CDR2 are SGHAT and FQNNGV. The V end was cut by 4 bases, the J end by 5 bases, with 16 bases between. The CDR3 spans 15 residues. Here the CDR3 DNA reads TGTGCCAGCAGCTCGCGGAGGGGCCGGATAGATACGCAGTATTTT. Protein sequence: CASSSRRGRIDTQYF.

The chain carries TRBV9 and TRBJ2-3; TRBD2 agrees at 11 bases. The CDR3 spans 15 residues. CDR1 SGDLS and CDR2 YYNGEE come from the germline V gene. Unmatched junction bases numbered 6, after V lost 5 bases and J lost 4 bases. CDR3 sequence (DNA): TGTGCCAGCAGTGTTCGACTAGCGGGATCAGATACGCAGTATTTT. As protein: CASSVRLAGSDTQYF.

This chain links TRBV7-2 with TRBJ2-7; 9 nucleotides agree with TRBD2. CDR1 and CDR2 from the germline V gene are SGHTA and FQGNSA. The length of the CDR3 is 18 residues. The V and J ends lost 1 base and 4 bases, in that order; junction bases with no gene match: 14. The CDR3, as DNA: TGTGCCAGCAGCTTAGTAGGCCGGGGGCGGGGGGGCGGATACGAGCAGTACTTC. Translating gives CASSLVGRGRGGGYEQYF.

This clone came up a few times. CDR3 sequence (DNA): TGTGCCAGCAAGGGGACAGGGAAGAGCGAGCAGTACTTC. This sequence encodes CASKGTGKSEQYF. The chain is built from TRBV2 and TRBJ2-7; TRBD1 matches 9 bases. J was trimmed by 6 bases and V by 7 bases; bases with no gene match: 7. Germline CDR1 reads SNHLY; CDR2 reads FYNNEI. There are 13 residues in the CDR3.

This clone came up once. This rearrangement joins TRBV30 to TRBJ1-1; a possible D gene is TRBD1 (6 bases). Germline CDR1 is GTSNPN and CDR2 is SVGIG (reference sequence). The CDR3 runs 13 residues. Trimming shortened V by 3 bases and J by 4 bases, and 12 bases separated the two germline ends. CDR3 residues: CAWSQTGFTEAFF. Written as DNA, the CDR3 is TGTGCCTGGAGCCAAACAGGGTTCACTGAAGCTTTCTTT.

V gene TRBV6-5 combines with J gene TRBJ1-5; 7 bases map to TRBD1. CDR1 and CDR2 (germline): MNHEY, SVGAGI. CDR3 length: 14 amino acids. Trimming removed 8 bases from V and 4 bases from J; junction bases left unmatched: 8. This CDR3 reads CASPHRGGNQPQHF. The DNA for the CDR3 is TGTGCCAGCCCTCACAGGGGAGGTAATCAGCCCCAGCATTTT.

The chain carries TRBV1 and TRBJ2-1; the table assigns TRBD2, which was not confirmed against the DNA. TRBV1 is assigned pseudogene status. This CDR3 is 19 amino acids long. The CDR3 DNA follows: TGCACCAGCAGCCAAGAATTGGTTGGGAGCGCCAGCTCCTACAATGAGCAGTTCTTC. Its protein product is CTSSQELVGSASSYNEQFF.

The chain carries TRBV2 and TRBJ2-5; D is uncertain. Looked up from germline, CDR1 is SNHLY and CDR2 is FYNNEI. The CDR3 has 14 residues. V was trimmed by 4 bases and J by 1 base, leaving 10 bases between them. The CDR3 here is CASSALSGQETQYF. CDR3 coding DNA: TGTGCCAGCAGTGCACTGAGTGGCCAAGAGACCCAGTACTTC. Full variable domain (remainder filled in from reference TRBV2 and TRBJ2-5): EPEVTQTPSHQVTQMGQEVILRCVPISNHLYFYWYRQILGQKVEFLVSFYNNEISEKSEIFDDQFSVERPDGSNFTLKIRSTKLEDSAMYFCASSALSGQETQYFGPGTRLLVL.

This clone was detected only a few times. V usage is TRBV27 and J usage is TRBJ2-7; TRBD2 matches at 10 bases. The V segment lost 6 bases and the J segment 12 bases; nucleotides outside the gene matches: 20. The germline CDR1 and CDR2 sequences are MNHEY and SMNVEV (reference sequence). The CDR3 spans 16 residues. CDR3 sequence (DNA): TGTGCCAGCAGGAGGCTAGCGGGAGACTGGGCACTCGGGCCGTACTTC. Translating gives CASRRLAGDWALGPYF.